This TCR beta chain was documented in a study of blood T cell repertoires in COVID-19. Data came from immunoSEQ multiplex PCR; TCRdb stores just in-frame clones and leaves some out. Among about 120,000 clones, about 80% were seen once, and the ten largest hold under 5%. The CDR3 is 14 residues long. V was pared by 3 bases and J by 4 bases, with 7 bases between. CDR1 SGHDN and CDR2 FVKESK come from the germline V gene. This sequence joins TRBV14 and TRBJ2-6; D not resolved. The source is a woman older than 75 with acute or convalescent COVID-19. The sample was peripheral blood. CDR3 protein: CASSQATGANVLTF. The CDR3, as DNA: TGTGCCAGCAGCCAGGCGACAGGGGCCAACGTCCTGACTTTC.